This T cell receptor beta chain emerged from a study of cytomegalovirus exposure and HLA in healthy donors. Whole-study context: The platform used for the 120 or so validation repertoires matched that of the 650 to 750 first-cohort repertoires, a later analysis reported. Findings and caveats of the study: Accounts indicate the classifier identified cytomegalovirus status with strong specificity and sensitivity. Some TCR beta chains (roughly 150 of them) were listed as cytomegalovirus-associated.

This CDR3 spans 15 amino acids. V was pared by 5 bases and J by 3 bases, with 13 bases between. Germline-derived CDR1 and CDR2 are MNHNS and SASEGT. While the first cohort had about 610 subjects, the donors belonged to the separate validation cohort of over a hundred subjects. To note about this clone: Its antigen is currently unknown.

The assay was immunoSEQ multiplex PCR, and TCRdb's table has in-frame clones only and misses some. The repertoire consists of 250,000 to 300,000 clones, with about 86% occurring once and the leading ten covering about 1%. The receptor was isolated from a woman between 18 and 30 years old in good health and CMV-seronegative. Material for sequencing was PBMCs. The J gene is TRBJ1-4, the V gene TRBV6-1; no definite D call. CDR3 coding DNA: TGTGCCAGCAGTCAGAGGTGGGAGGCTAATGAAAAACTGTTTTTT. The encoded protein is CASSQRWEANEKLFF.